What follows describes a single T cell receptor (beta chain). Its target antigen remains unknown. No per-base quality is available; no much larger clone lies one base away. TCRbeta CDR3 regions were amplified from genomic DNA using the immunoSEQ Assay, a bias-controlled multiplex PCR. Processing in the source paper ran as follows. Nucleated cell counts per sample were estimated from amplification of reference gene primers within the assay. Sequence reads were collapsed and filtered to measure the absolute abundance of every unique TCRbeta CDR3 rearrangement. For each sample, productive Simpson clonality was calculated as the square root of Simpson's diversity index over productive rearrangements. The clones in this table, taken by TCRdb from immuneACCESS, are in-frame only. Not every clone is retained; where verified, under half of the shortfall comes from an unresolved V gene, and the cause of the rest is unknown. The DNA gave D and trimming, while V, J and clone size come from that table. In all, the sample holds some 280,000 clones, and roughly 88% of those were seen once. The ten biggest clones cover around 3% of the sample.

Reading the germline V gene gives CDR1 SGHRS and CDR2 YFSETQ. The trim is 4 bases for V and 5 bases for J, with a gap of 18 bases between the germline ends. The CDR3 spans 15 residues, from the cysteine through the phenylalanine. Just the 45-base CDR3 DNA is kept, in frame starting at base 1. Collaborating institutions collected whole blood in K2EDTA tubes following their own protocols. Collaborator samples were shipped for TCRbeta analysis as frozen whole blood, isolated PBMCs, or DNA extracted from either sample type. The sample originates from a study of blood T cell repertoires in COVID-19 (dated by TCRdb to 2020 to 2022). Broadly, across the study: Samples covering the acute and convalescent phases of COVID-19 were provided by collaborators in the United States, Italy and Spain. The repertoires were released in a freely available public database meant as a resource for research on the immune response to SARS-CoV-2. A de-identified subject ID, COVID-19 status, age in years and sex were almost always included in the sample metadata. Samples came from the ongoing ImmuneRACE study (first 160 participants) plus 1,254 subjects from 6 global collaborators. Where HLA class I and class II types were available, the types were taken from metadata supplied by the sample provider, not from assay-based typing. The dataset comprised deeply sampled blood TCRbeta repertoires from subjects exposed to, actively infected with, or recovered from COVID-19. The prospective study material was composed of cDNA or gDNA derived from T cells, B-cell-depleted T cells, or PBMCs. The study at large found these results: Clinical and demographic metadata were provided uncurated, with the amount varying by source and participant.

The sequenced material came from peripheral blood. This receptor chain uses TRBV5-1 and TRBJ2-5, and perhaps TRBD1 as D gene, on 5 matching bases. This clonotype originated in a woman in her 30s with active or convalescent COVID-19. At the DNA level, the sequence is TGCGCCAGCAGCCGCAACCCTCAGGGCGAGGAGACCCAGTACTTC. Translated, this is CASSRNPQGEETQYF.